This T cell receptor (beta chain) is drawn from a study of yellow fever vaccine responses in identical twins. Study-wide results and caveats: The authors reported partly convergent, partly personalized vaccine responses in identical twins.

This clonotype was seen more than once but under ten times. What it binds is unknown. Germline values: CDR1 PRHDT, CDR2 FYEKMQ (reference sequence). V lost 7 bases and J lost 0, with 13 bases in between. The CDR3 length is 15 residues. TCRdb re-analysed the RT-PCR reads in MiXCR, keeping a single row per CDR3 protein. The table includes around 33,000 distinct CDR3 sequences, 45% to 65% detected once. The input for sequencing was T cells from blood (PBMCs), unsorted or a sorted subset (not recorded which), taken before or after yellow fever vaccination (not recorded which). The J gene is TRBJ2-1, the V gene TRBV13; TRBD2 is a possible D gene (5 bases). The receptor was derived from a woman aged 18-29 years who received the yellow fever vaccine. CDR3: CASTIDYYSYNEQFF. The CDR3 DNA sequence: TGTGCCAGCACCATCGACTACTACTCCTACAATGAGCAGTTCTTC.